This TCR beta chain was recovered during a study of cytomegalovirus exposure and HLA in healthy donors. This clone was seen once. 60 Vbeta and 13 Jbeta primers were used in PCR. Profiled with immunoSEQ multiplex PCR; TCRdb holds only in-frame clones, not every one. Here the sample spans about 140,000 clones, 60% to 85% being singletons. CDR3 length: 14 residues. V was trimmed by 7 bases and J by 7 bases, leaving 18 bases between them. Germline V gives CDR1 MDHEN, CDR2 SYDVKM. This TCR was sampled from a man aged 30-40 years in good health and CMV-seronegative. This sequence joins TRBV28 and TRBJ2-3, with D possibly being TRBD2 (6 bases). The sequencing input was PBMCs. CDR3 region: CASTWEALGYTQYF. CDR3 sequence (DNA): TGTGCCAGCACCTGGGAGGCCCTGGGGTATACGCAGTATTTT.